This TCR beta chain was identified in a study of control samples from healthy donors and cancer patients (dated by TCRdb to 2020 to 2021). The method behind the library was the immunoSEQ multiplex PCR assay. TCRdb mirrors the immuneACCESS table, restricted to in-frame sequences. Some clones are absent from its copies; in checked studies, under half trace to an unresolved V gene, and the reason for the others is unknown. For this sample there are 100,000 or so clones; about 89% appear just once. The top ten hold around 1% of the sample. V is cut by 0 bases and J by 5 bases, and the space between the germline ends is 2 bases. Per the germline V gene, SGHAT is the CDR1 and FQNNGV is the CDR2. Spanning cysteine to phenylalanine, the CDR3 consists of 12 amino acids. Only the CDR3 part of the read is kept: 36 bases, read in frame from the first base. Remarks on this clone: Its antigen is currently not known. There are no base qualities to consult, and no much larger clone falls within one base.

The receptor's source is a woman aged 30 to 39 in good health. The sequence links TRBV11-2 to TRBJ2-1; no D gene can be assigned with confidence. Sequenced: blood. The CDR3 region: CASSLDNNEQFF. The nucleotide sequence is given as TGTGCCAGCAGCTTAGACAACAATGAGCAGTTCTTC.